This T cell receptor (beta chain) was documented in a study of blood T cell repertoires in COVID-19 (TCRdb year 2020). With respect to the entire study: Collaborator samples came from the United States, Italy and Spain and covered acute and convalescent phases of COVID-19. The prospective study material was composed of cDNA or gDNA derived from T cells, B-cell-depleted T cells, or PBMCs. The dataset comprised deeply sampled blood TCRbeta repertoires from subjects exposed to, actively infected with, or recovered from COVID-19. The repertoires were released in a freely available public database intended as a resource for research on the immune response to SARS-CoV-2. The samples were drawn from two sources: the first 160 participants of the ongoing ImmuneRACE study, and 950 to 1,500 subjects contributed by 6 global collaborators. Sample metadata almost always included a de-identified subject ID, COVID-19 status, age in years and sex. Where available, HLA class I and class II types were obtained from metadata supplied by the sample provider rather than from assay-based typing.

This clone was seen just once. The antigen it binds to is not known. No base quality information exists; no much larger clone differs at one position. Study-wide conclusions, independent of this receptor: The quantity of clinical and demographic metadata differed by source and by participant and was supplied without curation.

Each collaborating institution followed its own protocols to collect whole blood in K2EDTA tubes. For TCRbeta analysis, collaborators shipped samples in one of three forms: frozen whole blood, isolated PBMCs, or DNA extracted from either of those sample types. TCRbeta CDR3 regions were amplified from genomic DNA using the immunoSEQ Assay, a bias-controlled multiplex PCR. In the authors' own workflow: Nucleated cell counts per sample were estimated from amplification of reference gene primers within the assay. Sequence reads were collapsed and filtered to measure the absolute abundance of every unique TCRbeta CDR3 rearrangement. For each sample, productive Simpson clonality was calculated as the square root of Simpson's diversity index over productive rearrangements. The table comes from immuneACCESS by way of TCRdb, which keeps in-frame sequences with V and J called. Part of the clones is missing from these tables; in studies checked, under half for an unresolved V gene and the rest for unknown reasons. The V and J calls and clone size are taken from that table; D and trimming were inferred from the DNA. The sample yields roughly 160,000 clones; under 95% were counted once. The top ten hold about 2.3% of the sample.

The CDR3, cysteine through phenylalanine, is 15 amino acids long. CDR3 DNA is the only sequence kept; it has 45 bases, read in frame from the first base. Trimming takes 4 bases off V and 3 bases off J; junction bases not matched to a gene: 4. The germline V gene encodes CDR1 KGHDR and CDR2 SFDVKD. This TCR was sampled from a young man with acute or convalescent COVID-19. This chain joins TRBV24-1 to TRBJ2-1; 8 bases in between match TRBD1. The sample consisted of peripheral blood. The sequenced DNA: TGTGCCACCAGTGAAACCGGACAGGGCTACAATGAGCAGTTCTTC. It translates as CATSETGQGYNEQFF.